These 21 T cell receptor beta chains share one sample of origin, sequenced in a study of blood T cells in healthy people across ages. The second PCR ran 7 to 11 cycles with a sample-barcoded 5' primer and J-beta primers. MiXCR, applied by TCRdb to the 5' RACE reads, yields one record per CDR3 protein. Among around 1.5 million distinct CDR3 sequences, 59% were seen once, and the ten largest hold over 5.5%. The specimen sequenced was blood. The receptors were sampled from a man aged 18 to 35 in good health.

The chain recombines TRBV30 with TRBJ1-1, with TRBD1 matching over 7 bases. V trimming: 2 bases; J trimming: 11 bases; junction bases outside the gene matches: 11. CDR3 length equals 13 residues. Germline V CDR1 and CDR2: GTSNPN, SVGIG (reference sequence). CDR3 in DNA: TGTGCCTGGAGTTTGAGCGGGGACAGAATGGCTTTCTTT. Its protein product is CAWSLSGDRMAFF.

This rearrangement joins TRBV4-2 to TRBJ2-7; TRBD2 matches at 8 bases. Germline V gene sequence: CDR1 LGHNA, CDR2 YNFKEQ. The CDR3 loop spans 16 amino acids. The V and J ends lost 0 bases and 4 bases, in that order; junction bases with no gene match: 8. The CDR3 nucleotides are TGTGCCAGCAGCCAAGATAGGAGCGGGAGTTTGTACGAGCAGTACTTC. This encodes CASSQDRSGSLYEQYF.

The CDR3 spells CASRQGAEAFF. CDR3 DNA sequence: TGTGCCAGCAGACAAGGGGCTGAAGCTTTCTTT. This chain joins TRBV6-2 or TRBV6-3 and TRBJ1-1; D might be TRBD1 (5 bases). Looked up from germline, CDR1 is MNHEY and CDR2 is SVGEGT. This CDR3 has 11 residues. V was clipped by 6 bases and J by 6 bases, with 8 bases between them.

V is TRBV4-1 and J is TRBJ2-7; TRBD1 matches 10 bases. Germline-derived CDR1 and CDR2 are MGHRA and YSYEKL. This CDR3 is built from 17 residues. Germline trimming cut 1 base from V and 4 bases from J; bases unmatched to any gene: 10. The CDR3 here is CASSQGARDRGKYEQYF. In DNA, the CDR3 is TGCGCCAGCAGCCAAGGGGCCCGGGACAGGGGAAAATACGAGCAGTACTTC.

The table lists this clonotype with a few counts. The gene calls are TRBV6-5 and TRBJ2-7; a possible D gene is TRBD1 (6 bases). Germline V gene lookup returns CDR1 MNHEY and CDR2 SVGAGI. Trimming cost V 2 bases and J 2 bases, with 22 bases left between them. CDR3 length equals 18 residues. DNA for the CDR3: TGTGCCAGCAGTTACCCAACCAAGGGGGTGGGAGATACCTACGAGCAGTACTTC. This sequence encodes CASSYPTKGVGDTYEQYF.

The chain is built from TRBV6-1 and TRBJ2-3; possible D gene TRBD1, 6 bases. The CDR3 spans 17 residues. The ends were cut back, 2 bases at V and 1 base at J, with 16 bases in the middle. Per germline, CDR1 MNHNS and CDR2 SASEGT. CDR3 in DNA: TGTGCCAGCAGTGAAAGGAAAGCGACAGGTGGCACAGATACGCAGTATTTT. Residues: CASSERKATGGTDTQYF.

This clonotype came up a few times. The chain joins TRBV6-5 to TRBJ2-2; D uncertain. V dropped 0 bases and J dropped 1 base, with 3 bases sitting between them. Germline V gives CDR1 MNHEY, CDR2 SVGAGI. This CDR3 spans 14 amino acids. The CDR3 region is CASSYSRNTGELFF. The CDR3 coding sequence is TGTGCCAGCAGTTACTCTAGGAACACCGGGGAGCTGTTTTTT.

This clonotype was detected only once. V and J are TRBV5-6 and TRBJ2-5, with TRBD1 matching over 7 bases. The V gene's germline CDR1 is SGHDT and CDR2 YYEEEE. This CDR3 spans 14 amino acids. J was trimmed by 11 bases and V by 4 bases; bases with no gene match: 14. DNA for the CDR3: TGTGCCAGCAGCGAGACAGGGAGTTGGAATGAGCAGTACTTC. Translated, it gives CASSETGSWNEQYF.

This clonotype was detected only a few times. The rearrangement uses TRBV7-9 and TRBJ2-5; D remains unclear. This CDR3 is 14 amino acids long. The germline V and J ends were trimmed by 2 bases and 5 bases, with 12 bases remaining between them. The germline gives CDR1 SEHNR, CDR2 FQNEAQ (reference sequence). CDR3 sequence: CASSLFEAGETQYF. DNA of the CDR3: TGTGCCAGCAGCTTATTCGAGGCTGGTGAGACCCAGTACTTC.

This chain uses TRBV15 with TRBJ2-5, with 8 nucleotides matching TRBD2. V was pared by 7 bases and J by 11 bases, with 9 bases of the junction left unmatched. CDR3 length: 12 residues. Germline V gives CDR1 LNHNV, CDR2 YYDKDF (reference sequence). The CDR3 protein is CATTEDGGEQYF. The DNA of the CDR3 is TGTGCCACCACCGAAGACGGGGGGGAGCAGTACTTC.

J is TRBJ2-3 and V is TRBV9; maybe TRBD1 (5 bases). The CDR3 extends over 16 amino acids. The V end lost 2 bases, the J end lost 1 base, and 14 bases lay between the germline ends. Germline V CDR1 and CDR2: SGDLS, YYNGEE. The CDR3 coding sequence is TGTGCCAGCAGCGTCAAGGGAAGGGGCGGCACAGATACGCAGTATTTT. This sequence encodes CASSVKGRGGTDTQYF. The full variable domain, with the rest looked up from reference TRBV9 and TRBJ2-3, is DSGVTQTPKHLITATGQRVTLRCSPRSGDLSVYWYQQSLDQGLQFLIQYYNGEERAKGNILERFSAQQFPDLHSELNLSSLELGDSALYFCASSVKGRGGTDTQYFGPGTRLTVL.

This rearrangement joins TRBV4-3 to TRBJ2-5, with D tentatively TRBD1 (5 bases). The germline gives CDR1 LGHNA, CDR2 YSLEER. This CDR3 is built from 15 residues. Trimming pared 0 bases from V and 1 base from J, leaving 9 bases between. For the CDR3, the DNA is TGCGCCAGCAGCCAAGACAGGGTAGCCCAAGAGACCCAGTACTTC. Its translation: CASSQDRVAQETQYF.

This clonotype appeared a few times. The chain has TRBV29-1 and TRBJ2-3; tentatively, D is TRBD1 (5 bases). This CDR3 comprises 13 residues. The germline V gene encodes CDR1 SQVTM and CDR2 ANQGSEA. V was trimmed by 4 bases and J by 5 bases, leaving 13 bases between them. This chain's CDR3 is CSVAQATVDTQYF. The CDR3, as DNA: TGCAGCGTTGCACAGGCGACGGTAGATACGCAGTATTTT.

The rearrangement uses TRBV3-1 and TRBJ2-1; 12 bases fit TRBD2. This CDR3 comprises 16 residues. Germline V gene lookup returns CDR1 LGHDT and CDR2 YNNKEL (reference sequence). The V segment lost 4 bases and the J segment 2 bases; nucleotides outside the gene matches: 3. The CDR3 nucleotides are TGTGCCAGCAGCCCGAGACTAGCGGGGGCCTACAATGAGCAGTTCTTC. It translates to CASSPRLAGAYNEQFF.

The chain is built from TRBV20-1 and TRBJ2-7; D is perhaps TRBD1 (6 bases). CDR3 length equals 13 residues. Trimming took 4 bases from V and 4 from J, leaving 14 bases between them. The germline gives CDR1 DFQATT, CDR2 SNEGSKA (reference sequence). The CDR3 DNA reads as TGCAGTGCTAAAAACAGGGAAATTTACGAGCAGTACTTC. It codes for CSAKNREIYEQYF.

This chain uses TRBV20-1 with TRBJ1-2; D call uncertain. Germline CDR1 DFQATT, CDR2 SNEGSKA (reference sequence). This CDR3 has 14 residues. Trimming removed 0 bases at V and 5 bases at J, with 13 bases between. Written as DNA, the CDR3 is TGCAGTGCTAGAGAGACGGGAGGTGGATATGGCTACACCTTC. It yields the protein CSARETGGGYGYTF.

This clonotype has more than one count but fewer than ten. The chain links TRBV2 to TRBJ2-7, with D possibly being TRBD2 (6 bases). Germline CDR1 and CDR2: SNHLY and FYNNEI. The CDR3 loop spans 14 amino acids. V was clipped by 9 bases and J by 2 bases, with 17 bases between them. CDR3 DNA sequence: TGTGCCAGTTCCCTCGGGAGCCCAACCTACGAGCAGTACTTC. It specifies CASSLGSPTYEQYF.

The rearrangement joins TRBV19 to TRBJ2-5; 8 positions match TRBD2. V lost 4 bases, J lost 4 bases, and 8 bases stayed unmatched. The CDR3 runs 15 residues. CDR1 LNHDA and CDR2 SQIVND come from the germline V gene (reference sequence). The CDR3 coding sequence is TGTGCCAGTAGTACATTACGGGGGGGCCTAGAGACCCAGTACTTC. This encodes CASSTLRGGLETQYF.

The genes are TRBV12-3 or TRBV12-4 and TRBJ2-3; 8 bases line up with TRBD2. V was clipped by 5 bases and J by 6 bases; unmatched bases: 10. This CDR3 region has 15 residues. The CDR3 spells CASSNAGGRTDTQYF. The DNA of the CDR3 is TGTGCCAGCAGTAACGCGGGGGGCCGGACTGATACGCAGTATTTT.

The rearrangement joins TRBV20-1 to TRBJ2-2; D assignment may be TRBD1 or TRBD2 (5 bases each). V gave up 3 bases and J gave up 7 bases, with 12 bases separating them. Germline CDR1 DFQATT, CDR2 SNEGSKA (reference sequence). The CDR3 spans 13 residues. Here the CDR3 reads CSASEGAGGELFF. In DNA form, the CDR3 reads TGCAGTGCTAGCGAAGGGGCGGGCGGGGAGCTGTTTTTT.

The rearrangement uses TRBV2 and TRBJ2-7; 8 bases are a match to TRBD2. Trimming at V came to 9 bases and at J to 6 bases, leaving 10 bases not matched to a gene. Germline V gene sequence: CDR1 SNHLY, CDR2 FYNNEI. The CDR3 sequence is 13 residues long. CDR3 in amino acids: CASSLGGGREQYF. In nucleotides, the CDR3 is TGTGCCAGTAGCCTCGGCGGGGGGCGCGAGCAGTACTTC.